A single sample gave rise to the 32 T cell receptor beta chains below, sequenced in a study of blood T cell repertoires in COVID-19. The repertoire was sequenced with immunoSEQ multiplex PCR; TCRdb's copy has only in-frame clones and lacks some. Altogether 20,000 to 30,000 clones are present, roughly 91% being singletons, with the ten largest covering approximately 27%. The sequencing sample was made of peripheral blood. The receptors come from a man between 70 and 80 years old with COVID-19, enrolled during active disease.

This chain joins TRBV3-1 (or the pseudogene TRBV3-2) and TRBJ2-7, with 10 bases lining up with TRBD1. Trimming took 3 bases from V and 3 from J; bases not matched to a gene: 5. The V gene's germline CDR1 is LGHDT and CDR2 YNNKEL (reference sequence). This CDR3 region has 15 residues. The CDR3 DNA sequence: TGTGCCAGCAGCCACCTCGGGACAGGGGTCTACGAGCAGTACTTC. This codes for CASSHLGTGVYEQYF.

The V gene is TRBV5-6, the J gene TRBJ2-3; TRBD2 agrees at 8 bases. Germline CDR1 reads SGHDT; CDR2 reads YYEEEE. The CDR3 is 16 amino acids. V shed 3 bases and J 4 bases; nucleotides not matched to a gene: 10. CDR3 DNA sequence: TGTGCCAGCAGCTCCCTCGGGGGCGGGGGGTCAGATACGCAGTATTTT. It specifies CASSSLGGGGSDTQYF.

The chain is built from TRBV7-9 and TRBJ2-5; TRBD1 is a possible D gene (5 bases). The V end was cut by 1 base, the J end by 5 bases, with 11 bases between. Germline CDR1 and CDR2: SEHNR and FQNEAQ (reference sequence). The CDR3 runs 14 residues. DNA for the CDR3: TGTGCCAGCAGCTTAGACAGGCTGCGGGAGACCCAGTACTTC. Its translation: CASSLDRLRETQYF. Supplemented by reference TRBV7-9 and TRBJ2-5, the full variable domain reads DTGVSQNPRHKITKRGQNVTFRCDPISEHNRLYWYRQTLGQGPEFLTYFQNEAQLEKSRLLSDRFSAERPKGSFSTLEIQRTEQGDSAMYLCASSLDRLRETQYFGPGTRLLVL.

V usage is TRBV7-9 and J usage is TRBJ1-6, with D tentatively TRBD1 (6 bases). Per germline, CDR1 SEHNR and CDR2 FQNEAQ (reference sequence). This CDR3 has 14 residues. V lost 5 bases and J lost 5, with 10 bases in between. The CDR3 spells CASSTGLNNSPLHF. For the CDR3, the DNA is TGTGCCAGCAGCACAGGGTTGAATAATTCACCCCTCCACTTT.

The CDR3 DNA sequence: TGTGCCAGCAGCCGAACGGGTACAGGGGCGTTCTCTGGGGCCAACGTCCTGACTTTC. Protein sequence: CASSRTGTGAFSGANVLTF. J is TRBJ2-6 and V is TRBV14; 7 bases match TRBD1. Germline V gene data show CDR1 as SGHDN and CDR2 as FVKESK. J lost 0 bases, V lost 4 bases, and 12 bases had no gene match. The CDR3 runs 19 residues.

The chain links TRBV5-1 to TRBJ2-5; 12 nucleotides align to TRBD2. The CDR3 consists of 17 residues. The J segment lost 0 bases and the V segment lost 2 bases, leaving 5 bases of the junction unmatched. Germline-derived CDR1 and CDR2 are SGHRS and YFSETQ. CDR3 sequence: CASSLRTSGTYQETQYF. As DNA, the CDR3 is TGCGCCAGCAGCTTACGGACTAGCGGGACGTACCAAGAGACCCAGTACTTC.

The chain joins TRBV5-6 to TRBJ1-3; D is unclear. CDR3 size: 15 residues. V was cut by 1 base and J by 4 bases, with 12 bases left in between. Germline CDR1 SGHDT, CDR2 YYEEEE. The CDR3, as DNA: TGTGCCAGCAGCTTGATCGAGGGATTAGGAAACACCATATATTTT. The encoded protein is CASSLIEGLGNTIYF.

This clone has only a few counts. This chain uses TRBV4-1 with TRBJ2-1, with TRBD2 identical over 10 bases. V was pared by 2 bases and J by 6 bases, with 4 bases of the junction left unmatched. The CDR3 runs 15 residues. Germline V gene lookup returns CDR1 MGHRA and CDR2 YSYEKL. The DNA for the CDR3 is TGCGCCAGCAGCCAACTAGCGGGAGCTTTCAATGAGCAGTTCTTC. It specifies CASSQLAGAFNEQFF.

The gene calls are TRBV7-9 and TRBJ2-1; 10 nucleotides match TRBD2. V lost 5 bases to trimming and J lost 7 bases; unmatched junction nucleotides: 11. CDR1 and CDR2 from the germline V gene are SEHNR and FQNEAQ (reference sequence). CDR3 length equals 16 residues. The CDR3 region is CASSPRWRAGGNEQFF. CDR3 bases: TGTGCCAGCAGCCCGAGGTGGCGAGCGGGAGGGAATGAGCAGTTCTTC.

The chain is built from TRBV3-1 (or the pseudogene TRBV3-2) and TRBJ1-3; 10 bases line up with TRBD1. CDR3 length: 16 residues. The germline CDR1 and CDR2 sequences are LGHDT and YNNKEL (reference sequence). With V trimmed by 4 bases and J by 2 bases, 5 bases remained unmatched. In DNA, the CDR3 is TGTGCCAGCAGCCCCAGGGACAGGGGAACTGGAAACACCATATATTTT. Encoded protein: CASSPRDRGTGNTIYF.

The CDR3: CASSLDWRAFSDEQFF. In DNA, the CDR3 is TGTGCCAGCAGTTTAGACTGGCGCGCGTTCAGCGATGAGCAGTTCTTC. V usage is TRBV27 and J usage is TRBJ2-1, with D uncertain. Germline V gene data show CDR1 as MNHEY and CDR2 as SMNVEV (reference sequence). The germline V and J ends were trimmed by 2 bases and 8 bases, with 19 bases remaining between them. CDR3 length: 16 amino acids.

The CDR3 DNA follows: TGCGCCAGCAGCTTGGGTAGGGGTCCCAACACTGAAGCTTTCTTT. It yields the protein CASSLGRGPNTEAFF. The chain links TRBV5-1 to TRBJ1-1; possible D gene TRBD1, 5 bases. Germline assignment: CDR1 SGHRS and CDR2 YFSETQ. Between the trimmed V and J ends, which lost 0 bases and 2 bases, there was a span of 11 bases. The CDR3 has 15 amino acids.

The chain combines TRBV5-6 with TRBJ1-2; D gene ambiguous. Per germline, CDR1 SGHDT and CDR2 YYEEEE. This CDR3 is 15 amino acids long. V lost 6 bases and J lost 2, with 17 bases in between. The CDR3 reads CASTLRLQANYGYTF. In DNA form, the CDR3 reads TGTGCCAGCACCTTACGCCTCCAGGCCAACTATGGCTACACCTTC.

The genes are TRBV7-9 and TRBJ2-2, with 7 bases matching TRBD1. CDR3 size: 16 residues. The V segment lost 5 bases and the J segment 5 bases; nucleotides outside the gene matches: 11. The germline gives CDR1 SEHNR, CDR2 FQNEAQ (reference sequence). CDR3 coding DNA: TGTGCCAGCAGCGGCGCGGGCACAGGGGAAACCGGGGAGCTGTTTTTT. Protein sequence: CASSGAGTGETGELFF.

The table lists this clone with a count of one. The chain carries TRBV27 and TRBJ2-7; 9 bases match TRBD1. With V trimmed by 3 bases and J by 5 bases, 5 bases remained unmatched. The germline CDR1 and CDR2 sequences are MNHEY and SMNVEV (reference sequence). The CDR3 is 14 residues long. The CDR3 DNA reads TGTGCCAGCAGTTTGGGACAGGGTTTCAACGAGCAGTACTTC. It translates to CASSLGQGFNEQYF.

The CDR3 region is CASSKLRDRGPEAFF. In DNA form, the CDR3 reads TGTGCCAGTAGTAAGCTCCGGGACAGGGGCCCTGAAGCTTTCTTT. This rearrangement joins TRBV19 to TRBJ1-1, with TRBD1 identical over 10 bases. Germline assignment: CDR1 LNHDA and CDR2 SQIVND (reference sequence). The CDR3 is 15 residues long. Unmatched junction bases numbered 8, after V lost 4 bases and J lost 6 bases.

The J gene is TRBJ1-3, the V gene TRBV12-3 or TRBV12-4; maybe TRBD1 (6 bases). V was trimmed by 5 bases and J by 8 bases, leaving 10 bases between them. CDR3 length: 12 residues. The CDR3 DNA reads as TGTGCCAGCAGTCAAAAGGGGGACACCATATATTTT. Its translation is CASSQKGDTIYF.

The chain has TRBV29-1 and TRBJ2-5, with D unclear. V was shortened by 0 bases and J by 5 bases, with 13 bases between the two germline ends. Germline CDR1 SQVTM, CDR2 ANQGSEA. The CDR3 length is 14 residues. CDR3 region: CSVEERRRRETQYF. The CDR3 DNA follows: TGCAGCGTTGAAGAAAGGCGGAGACGGGAGACCCAGTACTTC.

V and J are TRBV25-1 and TRBJ2-7; 7 bases match TRBD2. Germline loops: CDR1 MGHDK, CDR2 SYGVNS. CDR3 length: 17 residues. Losses at the gene ends were 1 base for V and 6 bases for J; bases not matched to a gene: 15. The CDR3 DNA is TGTGCCAGCAGTGAATCCGTCGGCGGGAGAGGGATAAGCGAGCAGTACTTC. It specifies CASSESVGGRGISEQYF.

The V call is TRBV9, the J call TRBJ1-2; tentatively, D is TRBD1 (5 bases). Germline V CDR1 and CDR2: SGDLS, YYNGEE. Trimming stripped 9 bases from V and 4 bases from J, with 10 bases between. The length of the CDR3 is 11 residues. CDR3 region: CATQGIYGYTF. The CDR3 DNA sequence: TGTGCCACCCAGGGCATCTATGGCTACACCTTC.

As regards this clone: Compared with germline, one end of the junction differs, possibly owing to a read error. In nucleotides, the CDR3 is TGTGCCAGCAGGACGACTAGTGAAAAACTGTTTTTT. Its protein is CASRTTSEKLFF. V usage is TRBV2 and J usage is TRBJ1-4, with D unclear. Germline V lookup: CDR1 SNHLY, CDR2 FYNNEI. The CDR3 contains 12 residues.

The CDR3 spells CASSVPGANVLTF. In DNA form, the CDR3 reads TGTGCCAGCTCCGTCCCTGGGGCCAACGTCCTGACTTTC. V is TRBV2 and J is TRBJ2-6; D gene unclear. V was shortened by 8 bases and J by 2 bases, with 7 bases between the two germline ends. The CDR3 contains 13 residues. Germline lookup yields CDR1 SNHLY and CDR2 FYNNEI. The full variable domain, rest sourced from reference TRBV2 and TRBJ2-6, is EPEVTQTPSHQVTQMGQEVILRCVPISNHLYFYWYRQILGQKVEFLVSFYNNEISEKSEIFDDQFSVERPDGSNFTLKIRSTKLEDSAMYFCASSVPGANVLTFGAGSRLTVL.

V gene TRBV30 combines with J gene TRBJ1-2, with D unresolved. CDR1 is GTSNPN and CDR2 is SVGIG in the germline V gene (reference sequence). This CDR3 contains 13 residues. Deletions cut 3 bases from V and 4 bases from J, with 12 bases between. CDR3 region: CAWSAKSGYGYTF. CDR3 bases: TGTGCCTGGAGCGCCAAGTCGGGCTATGGCTACACCTTC. Filled out from reference TRBV30 and TRBJ1-2, the complete variable domain reads SQTIHQWPATLVQPVGSPLSLECTVEGTSNPNLYWYRQAAGRGLQLLFYSVGIGQISSEVPQNLSASRPQDRQFILSSKKLLLSDSGFYLCAWSAKSGYGYTFGSGTRLTVV.

The rearrangement uses TRBV12-5 and TRBJ2-1; TRBD2 matches 7 bases. Germline V gene sequence: CDR1 LGHNT, CDR2 FRNRAP. The CDR3 loop spans 14 amino acids. With V trimmed by 3 bases and J by 7 bases, 6 bases remained unmatched. The CDR3 reads CASGFPLGGNEQFF. Written as DNA, the CDR3 is TGTGCTAGTGGTTTTCCCCTCGGGGGGAATGAGCAGTTCTTC.

Only one count was recorded for this clone. The V call is TRBV4-1, the J call TRBJ1-2; tentative D call: TRBD1 (6 bases). V lost 2 bases and J lost 8, with 15 bases in between. Germline assignment: CDR1 MGHRA and CDR2 YSYEKL. The CDR3 is 14 residues long. CDR3 amino acids: CASSQLQGAVGYTF. The CDR3, as DNA: TGCGCCAGCAGCCAATTACAGGGAGCAGTAGGCTACACCTTC.

V and J are TRBV27 and TRBJ1-5; D gene ambiguous. V was shortened by 0 bases and J by 4 bases, with 4 bases between the two germline ends. The CDR3 is made up of 13 amino acids. CDR1 and CDR2 (germline): MNHEY, SMNVEV (reference sequence). CDR3 nucleotides: TGTGCCAGCAGTTTATCCCTGAATCAGCCCCAGCATTTT. Amino acids: CASSLSLNQPQHF.

The chain has TRBV18 and TRBJ2-6; a possible D gene is TRBD1 (5 bases). This CDR3 is built from 17 residues. V was trimmed by 6 bases and J by 0 bases, leaving 15 bases between them. In germline, CDR1 is KGHSH, CDR2 LQKENI. This chain's CDR3 is CASSPQGQGSGANVLTF. In nucleotides, the CDR3 is TGTGCCAGCTCCCCTCAAGGGCAGGGCTCTGGGGCCAACGTCCTGACTTTC.

This clone occurred once. The rearrangement links TRBV7-2 to TRBJ2-5; 8 bases map to TRBD2. V shed 5 bases and J 4 bases; nucleotides not matched to a gene: 6. The CDR3 runs 14 residues. The germline gives CDR1 SGHTA, CDR2 FQGNSA. The CDR3 reads CASSGGLGGETQYF. In DNA, the CDR3 is TGTGCCAGCAGCGGGGGACTAGGGGGAGAGACCCAGTACTTC.

This clone has a single count. V gene TRBV5-6 combines with J gene TRBJ1-2, with 8 positions matching TRBD1. CDR3 size: 15 residues. The germline gives CDR1 SGHDT, CDR2 YYEEEE. Trimming cost V 2 bases and J 6 bases; bases outside gene matches: 9. The DNA for the CDR3 is TGTGCCAGCAGCTTACTCCACAGGGGGAAGGATGGCTACACCTTC. Its translation is CASSLLHRGKDGYTF.

The V and J genes are TRBV20-1 and TRBJ2-5; TRBD2 aligns across 9 bases. Germline V gives CDR1 DFQATT, CDR2 SNEGSKA (reference sequence). There are 14 residues in the CDR3. The junction had 10 bases not matched to a gene; V was cut back by 3 bases and J by 8 bases. The CDR3 sequence: CSASGGRALQTQYF. The CDR3 bases are TGCAGTGCTAGTGGCGGGAGGGCCTTACAAACCCAGTACTTC.

The chain links TRBV12-5 to TRBJ1-1, with D maybe TRBD1 (6 bases). The CDR3 spans 14 residues. Trimming removed 2 bases from V and 3 bases from J, with 10 bases in between. CDR1 is LGHNT, CDR2 FRNRAP, per germline. The CDR3 spells CASGLNRAYTEAFF. DNA for the CDR3: TGTGCTAGTGGTTTGAACAGGGCGTACACTGAAGCTTTCTTT.

The chain links TRBV7-9 to TRBJ2-3; 7 positions match TRBD1. V lost 2 bases and J lost 1; bases outside the gene matches: 9. Germline CDR1 SEHNR, CDR2 FQNEAQ (reference sequence). The CDR3 runs to 17 residues. The CDR3 region is CASSLRFRTGGTDTQYF. CDR3 nucleotides: TGTGCCAGCAGCTTAAGATTTCGAACAGGGGGCACAGATACGCAGTATTTT. Variable domain in full (rest from reference TRBV7-9 and TRBJ2-3): DTGVSQNPRHKITKRGQNVTFRCDPISEHNRLYWYRQTLGQGPEFLTYFQNEAQLEKSRLLSDRFSAERPKGSFSTLEIQRTEQGDSAMYLCASSLRFRTGGTDTQYFGPGTRLTVL.